This paragraph reports one T cell receptor (beta chain). It has no known antigen specificity. No qualities accompany the bases; no much larger clone lies one base away. Via the germline V gene, CDR1 is KGHSH and CDR2 LQKENI. Trimming takes 6 bases off V and 3 bases off J; junction bases not matched to a gene: 5. Spanning cysteine to phenylalanine, the CDR3 consists of 14 amino acids. The only DNA kept is the CDR3, 42 bases in frame from the first base. The CDR3 regions of human TCRbeta chains were subjected to immunosequencing. Processing in the source paper ran as follows. TCRs in the repertoires were matched against a reference library of SARS-CoV-2-specific TCRs that had been generated with the MIRA antigen-specificity platform. Breadth was defined as the fraction of unique TCRs that were SARS-CoV-2-associated, and depth was defined as the fraction of total T cells that were SARS-CoV-2-associated. Each spike-specific TCR was assigned to its reactive spike region and to a CD4 or CD8 class using the MIRA data. Log10-transformed breadth and depth values were compared by one-way ANOVA with Sidak's multiple comparisons tests. TCRdb took this table from immuneACCESS and kept in-frame rearrangements with V and J called. Such tables lack part of the clones; where checked against another copy, unresolved V genes explain under half of the gap, and the rest is unexplained. V, J and clone size are taken as reported in that table, and D and trimming were inferred from the DNA itself. For this sample the table gives some 100,000 clones, of which roughly nine tenths were detected only once. The top ten hold around 7% of the sample.

The data originate from a study of T cell responses to AZD1222 COVID-19 vaccine (dated by TCRdb to about 2021). About the full investigation: Because spike-specific TCR depth and breadth did not differ between the two schedules, AZD1222 recipients who got a second dose at roughly 4 weeks were pooled with those who got a second dose at roughly 12 weeks. Enrollment into the trials was organized by age into subgroups of 18-55, 56-69 and 70-plus years, and those subgroups contained around 150, 28 and 57 TCR-sequenced participants, respectively. A total of about 240 trial participants underwent TCR sequencing, of whom about 210 received two doses of AZD1222 and some 25 received two doses of the MenACWY control vaccine. The full study reports these points: Participants were mostly white British and included more females than males, and it was suggested by the authors that clonal diversity may have been underestimated. Conclusions about previously exposed vaccinees are limited because only a handful of AZD1222 recipients were SARS-CoV-2 seropositive at baseline. The vaccine-associated CD4 TCRs covered the entire spike protein, and the dominant responses fell in regions 160-218 and 743-854. Reportedly, almost half of the unique spike-specific TCRs recognized epitopes lying outside the regions that are mutated in the B.1.351 and B.1.1.7 variants. A significant rise in spike-specific TCR breadth and depth was observed after two AZD1222 doses relative to day 0 and relative to MenACWY recipients. The 56-69-year group was small, and its depth increase did not reach significance, likely because of low power. No day 14 peak-response samples were available, so repertoires were characterized only after the peak T cell response.

The time point label, as the study defines it: baseline before first vaccination. Samples from vaccinated people were obtained from the UK trials COV001 and COV002, which included a single-blind randomized controlled phase 2/3 trial of AZD1222 (ChAdOx1 nCoV-19) in healthy adults. Trial participant PBMC samples were collected at day 0 and day 28 after the second dose for TCRbeta chain sequencing. The sequence derives from an adult in good health. The specimen was peripheral blood, collected on day 0 of AZD1222 vaccination. The chain was built from TRBV18 and TRBJ1-5, and 7 junctional nucleotides match TRBD1. Here is the DNA: TGTGCCAGCTCTCACAGGGGAGACAATCAGCCCCAGCATTTT. This translates into CASSHRGDNQPQHF.